The 10 T cell receptor beta chains listed next were all sequenced from one sample in a study of blood T cell repertoires in COVID-19. The repertoire was sequenced with immunoSEQ multiplex PCR; TCRdb's copy has only in-frame clones and lacks some. The data show 150,000 to 200,000 clones, with around 87% seen just once and about 2.7% held by the top ten. Sequencing was done on a sample of peripheral blood. The receptor source for this set is a man between 35 and 55 years old with active or convalescent COVID-19.

This clone has only a few counts. The V gene is TRBV30, the J gene TRBJ1-2; no reliable D call. The CDR3 runs 13 residues. Trimming took 2 bases from V and 5 from J, leaving 12 bases between them. Per germline, CDR1 GTSNPN and CDR2 SVGIG (reference sequence). The CDR3 DNA is TGTGCCTGGAGTCACACGAAAATATATGGCTACACCTTC. Translation gives CAWSHTKIYGYTF.

The V call is TRBV5-1, the J call TRBJ1-1; D call uncertain. The germline gives CDR1 SGHRS, CDR2 YFSETQ. The CDR3 loop spans 15 amino acids. V shed 0 bases and J shed 3 bases, with 12 bases lying between them. The CDR3 sequence: CASSLVAGLYTEAFF. CDR3 DNA sequence: TGCGCCAGCAGCTTGGTAGCGGGGTTGTACACTGAAGCTTTCTTT.

This rearrangement joins TRBV13 to TRBJ2-5, with D tentatively TRBD1 (6 bases). The CDR3 consists of 14 residues. The germline V and J ends were trimmed by 4 bases and 5 bases, with 14 bases remaining between them. The V gene's germline CDR1 is PRHDT and CDR2 FYEKMQ (reference sequence). This CDR3 reads CASSSRQGQETQYF. Here the CDR3 DNA reads TGTGCCAGCAGCTCCCGGCAGGGGCAGGAGACCCAGTACTTC. Drawing the rest from reference TRBV13 and TRBJ2-5, the complete variable domain is AAGVIQSPRHLIKEKRETATLKCYPIPRHDTVYWYQQGPGQDPQFLISFYEKMQSDKGSIPDRFSAQQFSDYHSELNMSSLELGDSALYFCASSSRQGQETQYFGPGTRLLVL.

The DNA for the CDR3 is TGTGCCAGCAGCTCGAGGCGACAGGCGGTCTATGGCTACACCTTC. Encoded protein: CASSSRRQAVYGYTF. The gene calls are TRBV5-8 and TRBJ1-2; TRBD1 might be the D (6 bases). From germline, CDR1 is SGHTS and CDR2 YDEGEE. The CDR3 loop spans 15 amino acids. The V and J ends lost 3 bases and 4 bases respectively, with 16 bases between them.

This chain joins TRBV28 and TRBJ1-5; D is perhaps TRBD1 (5 bases). Germline-derived CDR1 and CDR2 are MDHEN and SYDVKM. The CDR3 is 15 amino acids. Trimming removed 6 bases at V and 4 bases at J, with 16 bases between. In DNA, the CDR3 is TGTGCCAGCAGCCTTAACACAGGACGAAATCAGCCCCAGCATTTT. Amino acids: CASSLNTGRNQPQHF.

In nucleotides, the CDR3 is TGTGCCAGCAGTATGTCTCCCGGGGGAGAGACCCAGTACTTC. This sequence encodes CASSMSPGGETQYF. V and J are TRBV2 and TRBJ2-5, with a weak D call TRBD2 (6 bases). There are 14 residues in the CDR3. The V gene lost 5 bases and the J gene lost 4 bases, with 14 bases spanning the gap. The germline CDR1 and CDR2 sequences are SNHLY and FYNNEI.

This sequence joins TRBV3-1 (or the pseudogene TRBV3-2) and TRBJ2-7; D is perhaps TRBD2 (6 bases). This CDR3 spans 13 amino acids. Germline CDR1 LGHDT, CDR2 YNNKEL (reference sequence). Trimming stripped 8 bases from V and 1 base from J, with 12 bases between. The CDR3 sequence: CASLKSGSYEQYF. The CDR3 DNA reads TGTGCCAGCTTGAAAAGCGGGTCCTACGAGCAGTACTTC.

The chain combines TRBV6-5 with TRBJ1-2, with TRBD1 identical over 8 bases. With V trimmed by 5 bases and J by 8 bases, 7 bases remained unmatched. The CDR3 runs to 13 residues. Germline lookup yields CDR1 MNHEY and CDR2 SVGAGI. The CDR3 sequence is CASSLSGGKGYTF. The CDR3 DNA sequence: TGTGCCAGCAGTCTCTCAGGGGGCAAGGGCTACACCTTC.

The chain links TRBV5-5 to TRBJ1-1, with D possibly being TRBD1 (6 bases). Germline V gives CDR1 SGHKS, CDR2 YYEKEE (reference sequence). The CDR3 is 19 amino acids. Trimming removed 1 base from V and 1 base from J, with 23 bases in between. This CDR3 is CASSLRGSGVTAGNTEAFF. CDR3 nucleotide sequence: TGTGCCAGCAGCTTGAGAGGGTCAGGGGTCACCGCGGGGAACACTGAAGCTTTCTTT.

The chain employs TRBV18 and TRBJ2-5, with D maybe TRBD1 (6 bases). Germline V lookup: CDR1 KGHSH, CDR2 LQKENI. Deletions cut 3 bases from V and 7 bases from J, with 18 bases between. The CDR3 is made up of 15 amino acids. CDR3 bases: TGTGCCAGCTCACCGTCAGGGGTCGGACGATGGACCCAGTACTTC. Protein: CASSPSGVGRWTQYF.